This TCR beta chain stems from a study of T cells in Graves' hyperthyroidism and ophthalmopathy. TCR beta CDR3 region amplification was performed from RNA transcripts. With the HTBI primer set, the TCR CDR3 went through a first round of RT-PCR. TCRdb called the multiplex PCR reads again in MiXCR, with one record for every CDR3 protein. The sample has hundreds of thousands of distinct CDR3 sequences, approximately 15% seen once. Germline lookup yields CDR1 SEHNR and CDR2 FQNEAQ (reference sequence). The CDR3 has 13 amino acids. The V end lost 7 bases, the J end lost 2 bases, and 12 bases lay between the germline ends. This clonotype was counted at least ten times.

The V gene is TRBV7-9, the J gene TRBJ2-7; perhaps TRBD2 as D (7 bases). The sequencing sample was made of blood. This TCR was recovered from a woman under 30 with Graves' hyperthyroidism. CDR3 coding DNA: TGTGCCAGCACCCGGGGGGCGGCCTACGAGCAGTACTTC. Protein sequence: CASTRGAAYEQYF.